This TCR beta chain was captured by sequencing in a study of OX40 agonist ivuxolimab in advanced cancers. For the study at large: Given to patients was ivuxolimab, an agonistic anti-OX40 (CD134) antibody.

Germline assignment: CDR1 SQVTM and CDR2 ANQGSEA. Trimming shortened V by 0 bases and J by 0 bases, and 12 bases separated the two germline ends. This CDR3 comprises 15 residues. Data came from immunoSEQ multiplex PCR; TCRdb stores just in-frame clones and leaves some out. This sample carries approximately 71,000 clones, over 90% of them seen once, and the ten largest clones take around a sixth. Concerning this clone: The antigen is unknown.

Study results and limitations: Among some nonresponders, normalized T-cell clonal expansion was also low. In general, CD8+ T cells held more expanded clones than CD4+ did, on average. CD4+ and CD8+ blood T cells expanded clonally by week 6 at 0.1 to 3.0 mg/kg.

This sequence joins TRBV29-1 and TRBJ2-7; no reliable D call. The receptor was isolated from an adult with an advanced solid tumor such as melanoma, head and neck, liver or kidney cancer. Specimen: CD4+ or CD8+ T cells sorted from blood, collected in a trial of the OX40 agonist ivuxolimab. CDR3 sequence: CSVEDLGGASYEQYF. In DNA, the CDR3 is TGCAGCGTTGAAGATCTAGGCGGAGCCTCCTACGAGCAGTACTTC.